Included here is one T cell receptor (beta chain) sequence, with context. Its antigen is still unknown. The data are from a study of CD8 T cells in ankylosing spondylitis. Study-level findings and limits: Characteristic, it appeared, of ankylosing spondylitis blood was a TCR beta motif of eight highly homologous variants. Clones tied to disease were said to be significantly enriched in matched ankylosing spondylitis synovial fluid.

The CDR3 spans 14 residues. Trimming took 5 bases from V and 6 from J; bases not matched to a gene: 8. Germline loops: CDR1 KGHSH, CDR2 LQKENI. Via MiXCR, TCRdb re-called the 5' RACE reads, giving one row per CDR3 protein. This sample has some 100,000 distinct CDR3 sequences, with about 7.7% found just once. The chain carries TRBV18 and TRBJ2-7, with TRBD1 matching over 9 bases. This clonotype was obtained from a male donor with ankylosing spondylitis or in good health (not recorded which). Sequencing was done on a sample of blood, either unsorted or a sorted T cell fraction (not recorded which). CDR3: CASSRTGEGSEQYF. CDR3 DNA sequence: TGTGCCAGCTCAAGGACAGGGGAGGGCTCCGAGCAGTACTTC.